The present entry profiles one T cell receptor beta chain with its context. Its antigen is still unknown. Sequenced material consisted of expressed TCRB transcripts (all of the isolated RNA was reverse transcribed). Profiled with immunoSEQ multiplex PCR; TCRdb holds only in-frame clones, not every one. The data hold around 53,000 clones, with around 60% observed a single time. The V gene's germline CDR1 is SGHNT and CDR2 YYREEE (reference sequence). The CDR3 extends over 17 amino acids. V shed 0 bases, J shed 4 bases, and the junction held 8 bases outside the gene matches. CD45RO/CCR7/CD25/CD127/CD95/CD27 sorting isolated CD4+ naive, central memory, regulatory and stem cell-like memory cells. The data were obtained in a study of beta chain features in type 1 diabetes. Study-wide context: Age and gender were similar between patients and healthy donors, as were cell yields.

Study outcomes and limitations: In every one of the four CD4+ subsets, TCRB CDR3s were moderately but significantly shorter in Type 1 diabetes patients. With patients and controls alike, PCR might favor shorter templates to an equal degree. Sequencing of cDNA might inflate the share of cells that strongly express TCR.

The TCR comes from a young woman with type 1 diabetes. Material for sequencing was stem cell memory CD4+ T cells from blood. The J gene is TRBJ2-1, the V gene TRBV5-4; 9 positions match TRBD2. CDR3 in amino acids: CASSLVGGRAFYNEQFF. CDR3 coding DNA: TGTGCCAGCAGCTTGGTCGGCGGGAGGGCCTTTTACAATGAGCAGTTCTTC.